The T cell receptor (beta chain) under discussion was sequenced for a study of T cell responses to AZD1222 COVID-19 vaccine. The CDR3 is made up of 15 amino acids. The V gene's germline CDR1 is SGHRS and CDR2 YFSETQ. V lost 0 bases to trimming and J lost 1 base, with 10 bases between them. Findings of the study overall: There were mostly white British donors and more females than males, and clonal diversity was possibly underestimated. Nearly half of spike-specific TCRs reportedly go after variant regions that carry no mutations.

The protocol was immunoSEQ multiplex PCR, while the TCRdb copy is restricted to in-frame clones and leaves out a portion. The table lists about 130,000 clones, about 80% of them singletons. As to this clone: Its antigen is still unknown.

The gene calls are TRBV5-1 and TRBJ2-5, with D tentatively TRBD1 or TRBD2 (5 bases each). This clonotype was obtained from an adult in good health. Specimen: peripheral blood, collected on day 0 of AZD1222 vaccination. CDR3 nucleotide sequence: TGCGCCAGCAGCTTGGAGGGACGGACCCAAGAGACCCAGTACTTC. Its translation is CASSLEGRTQETQYF.